Below, one T cell receptor (beta chain) is given with its context. At one boundary the junction diverges from the germline segment, which might be a read error. Under the authors' procedure: Amplifying reference gene primers gave estimates of nucleated cell counts. Repertoires were generated with immunoSEQ multiplex PCR, while TCRdb's copy carries only in-frame clones and drops some. For V, J and clone size, that table is used; D and trimming come from the DNA. Among approximately 290,000 clones listed, approximately 92% were seen once. This CDR3 has 14 residues. Germline V CDR1 and CDR2: LNHDA, SQIVND (reference sequence). This record comes from a study of blood T cell repertoires in COVID-19. Study-level information: Specimens from acute and convalescent COVID-19 originated in the United States, Italy and Spain. Nucleic acid was either cDNA or gDNA, and it came from T cells, B-cell-depleted T cells, or PBMCs.

Each recovered donor of Cohort 3 presented with two negative PCRs, clearance, or symptom resolution. Sequencing input: PBMCs or T cells enriched from blood (not recorded which). This TCR derives from a woman aged 25 to 39 who had recovered from COVID-19. The V call is TRBV19, the J call TRBJ1-2; unclear D gene. The CDR3 here is CASSLDERIVGYTF. DNA for the CDR3: TGTGCCAGTAGTCTAGATGAGAGGATAGTGGGCTACACCTTC.